This TCR beta chain was profiled in a study of T cells in Graves' hyperthyroidism and ophthalmopathy (dated by TCRdb to about 2019). Notes on the research overall: Peripheral blood samples were taken at initial diagnosis, before any treatment was given. A discovery cohort of about a hundred patients, 43 with Graves' ophthalmopathy and approximately 57 with stable Graves' hyperthyroidism, was used to find distinguishing TCR V-J signatures. Prospective prediction of ophthalmopathy was tested in an independent validation cohort consisting of 18 to 20 hyperthyroidism patients and some 16 patients who later progressed to ophthalmopathy. The 95 to 100 discovery patients were randomly divided into training and test sets at a 7:3 ratio. In several Graves' hyperthyroidism patients, the study also compared T-cell repertoires from thyroid tissue with T-cell repertoires from blood. After blood sampling, hyperthyroidism patients were treated with methimazole at a starting dose of 30 mg daily, and ophthalmopathy patients were treated with high-dose intravenous methylprednisolone. The paper reports TCR Vbeta CDR3 sequencing of 140 or so peripheral blood samples: 43 ophthalmopathy, around 80 hyperthyroidism and about 17 progressor patients.

Moderately to severely active disease, a Clinical Activity Score of at least 3, a NOSPECS grade of at least 4, and a duration under 3 months were present in ophthalmopathy patients. The study excluded patients with uncontrolled infections, other autoimmune diseases, pregnancy or lactation. Diagnoses relied on clinical symptoms, serum thyroxine and TRAb, thyroid ultrasound and orbital computed tomography. PBMCs were isolated from about 9.1 ml of fresh peripheral blood by Ficoll-Paque density gradient centrifugation. Total RNA was extracted with Trizol reagent, and quality was checked on an Agilent 2100 Bioanalyzer. The full study reports these points: In cross-validation, a model built on a 13 V-J signature told ophthalmopathy apart from stable hyperthyroidism with 87.88% sensitivity and approximately 81% specificity, and in testing the same model reached 80%/75%. In validation, progression to ophthalmopathy was predicted by the model with 70.59% sensitivity and 72% to 85% specificity, a median of about 6.4 months before onset. No statistical method was used to fix the sample size in advance, and group allocation was not hidden from the investigators. Most expanded thyroid clonotypes (frequency above 0.001) were also detected in blood, suggesting blood repertoires may reflect thyroid immune responses.

From the cysteine up to the phenylalanine, the CDR3 has a length of 11 residues. The only DNA kept is the CDR3, 33 bases in frame from the first base. The V end loses 4 bases and the J end loses 7 bases, and a stretch of 9 bases separates them. From the germline V gene, CDR1 is SGHRS and CDR2 is YFSETQ. This clonotype was counted ten times or more. Its cognate antigen has yet to be identified. Base qualities are not at hand, and no much larger clone is one base apart. The TCR beta CDR3 regions were amplified from the RNA transcripts. The first round of RT-PCR for the TCR CDR3 was performed with the HTBI primer set and the Qiagen OneStep RT-PCR kit. Libraries were constructed in a second round of multiplex PCR, after which size selection and purification were carried out. Sequencing of the libraries was done on an Illumina HiSeq2000 using paired-end 100 bp reads. In the original analysis: SOAPnuke was used to process the raw data, removing reads that contained adapters or uncalled bases, had a mean Phred below 15, or lacked an exact match to the constant primer or identifier. High-quality paired reads were merged with COPE v1.2.5, and unique nucleotide sequences were defined as clonotypes. MiTCR v1.1 was used to align the clonotypes against IMGT TRBV, TRBD and TRBJ reference segments. Analysis was restricted to V-J combinations with a frequency above 0.0001, which covered roughly 99% of repertoires. A TCS score was defined as the ratio between F50 (clonal expansion) and ExV (chaos), using BLOSUM62-based TCRdist between CDR3 peptides within each V-J. Welch's t-statistics and random forest reduced 514 V-J features to under 15, which were used in a naive Bayes classifier (R e1071). The public reads were run again by TCRdb, first through fastp at Q25 and then through MiXCR, and only productive beta chains were kept. Each entry merges the rows of one CDR3 protein and shows their most common DNA and genes. TCRdb, rather than the study authors, made the V and J calls. This sample comprises 500,000 to 650,000 distinct CDR3 sequences, more than 14% of them detected only once. About 12% of the sample is in the top ten clones.

The chain is encoded by TRBV5-1 joined to TRBJ2-7, with the D gene uncertain. The TCR was taken from a woman in her fifties or sixties with Graves' ophthalmopathy. The sequencing sample was made of blood. This receptor has the CDR3 CASSLDEEQYF. DNA sequence: TGCGCCAGCAGCCTGGACGAAGAGCAGTACTTC. When the CDR3 is completed using the reference TRBV5-1 and TRBJ2-7 genes on either side, the full variable domain is KAGVTQTPRYLIKTRGQQVTLSCSPISGHRSVSWYQQTPGQGLQFLFEYFSETQRNKGNFPGRFSGRQFSNSRSEMNVSTLELGDSALYLCASSLDEEQYFGPGTRLTVT.